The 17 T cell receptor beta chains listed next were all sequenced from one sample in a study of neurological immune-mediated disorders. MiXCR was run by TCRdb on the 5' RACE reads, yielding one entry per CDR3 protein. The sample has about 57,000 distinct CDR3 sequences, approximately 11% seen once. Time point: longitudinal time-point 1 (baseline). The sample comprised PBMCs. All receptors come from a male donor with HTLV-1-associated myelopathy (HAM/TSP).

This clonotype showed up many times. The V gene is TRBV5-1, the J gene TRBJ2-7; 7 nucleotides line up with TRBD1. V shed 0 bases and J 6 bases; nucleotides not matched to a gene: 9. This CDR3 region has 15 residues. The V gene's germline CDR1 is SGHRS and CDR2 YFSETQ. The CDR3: CASSLETGAPREQYF. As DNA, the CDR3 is TGCGCCAGCAGCTTGGAAACAGGGGCCCCCCGCGAGCAGTACTTC.

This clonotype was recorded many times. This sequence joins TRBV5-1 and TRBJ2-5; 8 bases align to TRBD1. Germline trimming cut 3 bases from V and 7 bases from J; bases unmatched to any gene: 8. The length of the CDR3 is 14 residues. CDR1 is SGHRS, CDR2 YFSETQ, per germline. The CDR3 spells CASSSGQGIVTQYF. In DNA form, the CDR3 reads TGCGCCAGCAGCTCTGGACAGGGTATTGTGACCCAGTACTTC.

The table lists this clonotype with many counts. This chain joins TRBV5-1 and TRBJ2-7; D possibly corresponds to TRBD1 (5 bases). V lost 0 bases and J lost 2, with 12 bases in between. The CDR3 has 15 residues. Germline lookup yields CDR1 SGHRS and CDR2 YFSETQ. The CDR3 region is CASSLVQGRTYEQYF. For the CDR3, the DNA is TGCGCCAGCAGCTTGGTGCAGGGTCGTACCTACGAGCAGTACTTC.

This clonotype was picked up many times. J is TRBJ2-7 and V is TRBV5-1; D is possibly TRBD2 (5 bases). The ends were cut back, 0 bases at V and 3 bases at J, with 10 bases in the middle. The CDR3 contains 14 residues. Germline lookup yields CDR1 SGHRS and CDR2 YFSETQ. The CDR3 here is CASSLEAGSYEQYF. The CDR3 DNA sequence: TGCGCCAGCAGCTTGGAAGCTGGGAGCTACGAGCAGTACTTC.

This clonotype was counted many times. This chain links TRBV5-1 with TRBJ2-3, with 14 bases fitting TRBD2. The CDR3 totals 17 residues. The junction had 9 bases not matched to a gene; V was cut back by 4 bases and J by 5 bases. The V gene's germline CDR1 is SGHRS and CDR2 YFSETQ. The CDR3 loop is CASSATLGTSGGDTQYF. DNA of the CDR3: TGCGCCAGCAGCGCCACCCTCGGGACTAGCGGGGGAGATACGCAGTATTTT. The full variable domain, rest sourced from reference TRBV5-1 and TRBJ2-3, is KAGVTQTPRYLIKTRGQQVTLSCSPISGHRSVSWYQQTPGQGLQFLFEYFSETQRNKGNFPGRFSGRQFSNSRSEMNVSTLELGDSALYLCASSATLGTSGGDTQYFGPGTRLTVL.

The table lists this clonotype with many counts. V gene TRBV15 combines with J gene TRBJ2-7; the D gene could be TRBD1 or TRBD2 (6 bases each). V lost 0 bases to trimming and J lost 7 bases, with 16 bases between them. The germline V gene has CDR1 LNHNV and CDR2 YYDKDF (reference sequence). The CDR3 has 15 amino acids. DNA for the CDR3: TGTGCCACCAGCAGAGATGTACCGGGGGCGGGTGAGCAGTACTTC. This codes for CATSRDVPGAGEQYF.

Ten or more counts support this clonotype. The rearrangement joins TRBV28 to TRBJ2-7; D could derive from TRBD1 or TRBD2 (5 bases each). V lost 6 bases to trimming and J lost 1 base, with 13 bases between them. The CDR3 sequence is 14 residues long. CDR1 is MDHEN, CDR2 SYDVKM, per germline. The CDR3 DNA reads TGTGCCAGCAGGGCCCGTGAGGGGTCCTACGAGCAGTACTTC. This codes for CASRAREGSYEQYF.

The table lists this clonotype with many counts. The CDR3 region is CSVASGGGGINEQFF. CDR3 nucleotides: TGCAGCGTTGCCTCCGGCGGGGGGGGAATCAATGAGCAGTTCTTC. The chain employs TRBV29-1 and TRBJ2-1; 9 bases are a match to TRBD2. The CDR3 is 15 residues long. Germline CDR1 reads SQVTM; CDR2 reads ANQGSEA. Trimming removed 4 bases from V and 6 bases from J; junction bases left unmatched: 10.

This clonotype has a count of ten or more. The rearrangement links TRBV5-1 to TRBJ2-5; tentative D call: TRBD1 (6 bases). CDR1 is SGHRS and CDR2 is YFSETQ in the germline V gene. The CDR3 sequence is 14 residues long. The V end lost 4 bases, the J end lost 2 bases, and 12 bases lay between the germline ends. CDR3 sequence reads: CASSLRRGQETQYF. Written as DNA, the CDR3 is TGCGCCAGCAGCCTGAGAAGGGGGCAAGAGACCCAGTACTTC.

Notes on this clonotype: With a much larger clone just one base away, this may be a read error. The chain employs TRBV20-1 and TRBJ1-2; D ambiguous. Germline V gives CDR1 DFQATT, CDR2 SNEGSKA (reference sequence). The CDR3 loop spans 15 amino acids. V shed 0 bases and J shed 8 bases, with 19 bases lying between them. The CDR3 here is CSARDQTGKGYGYTF. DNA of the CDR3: TGCAGTGCTAGAGATCAAACCGGGAAAGGGTACGGCTACACCTTC.

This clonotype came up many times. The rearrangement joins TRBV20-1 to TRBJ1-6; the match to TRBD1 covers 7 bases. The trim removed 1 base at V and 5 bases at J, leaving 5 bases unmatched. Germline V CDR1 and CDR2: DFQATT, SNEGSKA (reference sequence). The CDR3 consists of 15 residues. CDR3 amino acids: CSARVQGDHNSPLHF. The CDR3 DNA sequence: TGCAGTGCTAGAGTGCAGGGGGACCATAATTCACCCCTCCACTTT.

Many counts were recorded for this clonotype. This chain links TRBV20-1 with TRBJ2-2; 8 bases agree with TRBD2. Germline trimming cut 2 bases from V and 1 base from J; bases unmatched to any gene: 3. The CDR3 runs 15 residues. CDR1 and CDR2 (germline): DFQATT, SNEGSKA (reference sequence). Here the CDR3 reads CSARTLAVNTGELFF. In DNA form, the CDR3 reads TGCAGTGCTAGAACACTAGCGGTGAACACCGGGGAGCTGTTTTTT.

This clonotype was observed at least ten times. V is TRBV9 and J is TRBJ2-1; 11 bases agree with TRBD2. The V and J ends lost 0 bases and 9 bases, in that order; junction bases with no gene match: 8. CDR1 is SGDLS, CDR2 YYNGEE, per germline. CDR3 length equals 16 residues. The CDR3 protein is CASSVDVAGGRGEQFF. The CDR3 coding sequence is TGTGCCAGCAGCGTAGACGTAGCGGGGGGGCGCGGTGAGCAGTTCTTC.

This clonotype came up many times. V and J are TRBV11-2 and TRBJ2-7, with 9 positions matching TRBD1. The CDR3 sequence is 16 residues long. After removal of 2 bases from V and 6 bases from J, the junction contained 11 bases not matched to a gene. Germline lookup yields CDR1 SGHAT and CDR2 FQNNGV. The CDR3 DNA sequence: TGTGCCAGCAGCTTAACCGGGACAGGGATATGGGGCGAGCAGTACTTC. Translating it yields CASSLTGTGIWGEQYF.

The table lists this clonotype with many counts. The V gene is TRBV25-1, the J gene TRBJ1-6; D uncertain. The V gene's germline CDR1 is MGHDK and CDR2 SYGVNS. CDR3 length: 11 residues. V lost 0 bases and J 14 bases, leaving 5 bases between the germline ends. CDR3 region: CASSEYGALHF. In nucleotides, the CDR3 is TGTGCCAGCAGTGAATATGGGGCCCTCCACTTT. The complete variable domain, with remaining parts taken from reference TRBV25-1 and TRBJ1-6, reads EADIYQTPRYLVIGTGKKITLECSQTMGHDKMYWYQQDPGMELHLIHYSYGVNSTEKGDLSSESTVSRIRTEHFPLTLESARPSHTSQYLCASSEYGALHFGNGTRLTVT.

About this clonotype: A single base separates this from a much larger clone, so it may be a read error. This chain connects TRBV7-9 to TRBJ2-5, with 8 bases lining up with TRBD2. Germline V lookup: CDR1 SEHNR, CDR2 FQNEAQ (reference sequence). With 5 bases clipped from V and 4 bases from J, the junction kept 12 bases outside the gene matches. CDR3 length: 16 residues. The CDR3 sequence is CASSPRSGESGETQYF. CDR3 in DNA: TGTGCCAGCAGCCCCCGTAGCGGGGAGTCCGGAGAGACCCAGTACTTC.

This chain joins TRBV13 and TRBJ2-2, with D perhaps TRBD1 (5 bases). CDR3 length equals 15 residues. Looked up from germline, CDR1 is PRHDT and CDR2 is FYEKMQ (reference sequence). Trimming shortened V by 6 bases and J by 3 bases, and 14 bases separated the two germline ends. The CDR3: CASRWAGPYTGELFF. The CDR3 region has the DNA TGTGCCAGCAGGTGGGCAGGGCCCTACACCGGGGAGCTGTTTTTT.